This entry concerns a single T cell receptor beta chain. This CDR3 comprises 15 residues. With V trimmed by 4 bases and J by 10 bases, 12 bases remained unmatched. Germline lookup yields CDR1 SGHVS and CDR2 FNYEAQ. TCRdb's copy holds only in-frame clones and misses some; the assay was immunoSEQ multiplex PCR. The table includes 200,000 to 250,000 clones, 65% to 85% detected once. This sample stems from a study of blood T cell repertoires in COVID-19. The sample was peripheral blood. The source is a human donor in a cohort sampled during active COVID-19. The V call is TRBV7-6, the J call TRBJ1-4, with 7 bases fitting TRBD1. CDR3 protein: CASSSGGTHKGKLFF. The DNA of the CDR3 is TGTGCCAGCAGCTCAGGGGGGACACATAAAGGAAAACTGTTTTTT.